This T cell receptor (beta chain) emerged from a study of blood T cell repertoires in COVID-19. The method was immunoSEQ multiplex PCR; TCRdb's version includes in-frame clones alone and lacks a portion of them. The table shows about 56,000 clones, with under 90% occurring only once. The sample taken for sequencing was peripheral blood. This sequence originates from a woman older than 75 with acute or convalescent COVID-19.

CDR3 amino acids: CASSLGGSSYNEQFF. CDR3 nucleotides: TGTGCCAGCAGCTTAGGAGGGAGCTCCTACAATGAGCAGTTCTTC. J is TRBJ2-1 and V is TRBV5-4; possibly TRBD2 for D (6 bases). The CDR3 is 15 amino acids. Trimming took 2 bases from V and 0 from J, leaving 9 bases between them. In germline, CDR1 is SGHNT, CDR2 YYREEE (reference sequence).